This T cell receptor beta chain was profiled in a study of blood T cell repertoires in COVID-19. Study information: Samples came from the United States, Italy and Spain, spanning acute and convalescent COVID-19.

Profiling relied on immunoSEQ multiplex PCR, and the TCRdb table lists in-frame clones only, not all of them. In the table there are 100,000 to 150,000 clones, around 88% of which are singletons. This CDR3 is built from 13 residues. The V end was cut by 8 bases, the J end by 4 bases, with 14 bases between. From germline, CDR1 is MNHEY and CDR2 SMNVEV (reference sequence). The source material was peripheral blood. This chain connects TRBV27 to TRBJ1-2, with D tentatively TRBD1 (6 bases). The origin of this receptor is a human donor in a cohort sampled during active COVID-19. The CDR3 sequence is CASSSGAGYGYTF. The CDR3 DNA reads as TGTGCCAGCTCATCAGGGGCAGGCTATGGCTACACCTTC.